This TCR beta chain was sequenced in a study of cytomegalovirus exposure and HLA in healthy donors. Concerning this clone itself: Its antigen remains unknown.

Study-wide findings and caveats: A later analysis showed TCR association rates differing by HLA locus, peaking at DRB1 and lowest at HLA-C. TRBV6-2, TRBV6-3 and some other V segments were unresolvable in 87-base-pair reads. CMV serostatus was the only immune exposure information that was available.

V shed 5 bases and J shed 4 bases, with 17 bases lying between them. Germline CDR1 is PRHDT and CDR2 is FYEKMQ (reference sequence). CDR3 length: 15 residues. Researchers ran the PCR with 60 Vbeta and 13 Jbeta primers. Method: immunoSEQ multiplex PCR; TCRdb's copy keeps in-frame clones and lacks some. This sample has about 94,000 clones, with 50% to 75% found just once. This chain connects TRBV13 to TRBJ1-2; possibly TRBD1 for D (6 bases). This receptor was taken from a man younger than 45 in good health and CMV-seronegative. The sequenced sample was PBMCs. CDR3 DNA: TGTGCCAGCAGCGGAACTTTACAGGGACCCTATGGCTACACCTTC. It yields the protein CASSGTLQGPYGYTF.